This T cell receptor (beta chain) came from a study of blood T cells in healthy people across ages. The second PCR ran about 6 to 11 cycles with a sample-barcoded 5' primer and J-beta primers. TCRdb reanalysed the 5' RACE reads using MiXCR and keeps one entry per CDR3 protein. The sample lists about 640,000 distinct CDR3 sequences; roughly 53% were seen once. The CDR3 consists of 13 residues. J was trimmed by 7 bases and V by 10 bases; bases with no gene match: 1. The gene calls are TRBV12-3 or TRBV12-4 and TRBJ2-1, with 16 bases matching TRBD2. Material: blood. This TCR derives from a man in his sixties in good health. CDR3 nucleotides: TGTGCCACGGGACTAGCGGGGGGGAATGAGCAGTTCTTC. This sequence encodes CATGLAGGNEQFF.